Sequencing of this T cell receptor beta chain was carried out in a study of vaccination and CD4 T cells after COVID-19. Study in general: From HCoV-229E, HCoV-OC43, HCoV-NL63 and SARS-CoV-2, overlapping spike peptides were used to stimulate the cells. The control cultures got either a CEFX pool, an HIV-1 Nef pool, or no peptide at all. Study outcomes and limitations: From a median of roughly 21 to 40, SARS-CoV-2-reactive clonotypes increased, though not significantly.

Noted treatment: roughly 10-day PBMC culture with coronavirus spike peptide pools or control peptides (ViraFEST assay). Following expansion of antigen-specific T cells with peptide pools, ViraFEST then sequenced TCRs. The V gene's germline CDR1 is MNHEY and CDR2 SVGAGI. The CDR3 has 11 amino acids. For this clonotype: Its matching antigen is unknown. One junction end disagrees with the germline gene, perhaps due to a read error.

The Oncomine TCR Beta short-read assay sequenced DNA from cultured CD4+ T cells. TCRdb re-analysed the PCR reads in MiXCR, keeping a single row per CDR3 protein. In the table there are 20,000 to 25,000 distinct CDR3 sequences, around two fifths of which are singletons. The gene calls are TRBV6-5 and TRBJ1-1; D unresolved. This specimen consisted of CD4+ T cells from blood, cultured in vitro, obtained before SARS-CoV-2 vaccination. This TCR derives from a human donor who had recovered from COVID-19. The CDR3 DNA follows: TGTGCCAGCAGTTGGCTTGATGAAGTTTTCTTT. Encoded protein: CASSWLDEVFF.